A selection of T cell receptor beta chains follows, all from one sample in a study of blood T cell repertoires in COVID-19. TCRdb's copy holds only in-frame clones and misses some; the assay was immunoSEQ multiplex PCR. In the table there are around 30,000 clones, roughly three quarters of which are singletons. The sample comprised peripheral blood. These receptors were taken from a human donor in a cohort sampled during active COVID-19. CDR3s include the opening cysteine and the closing phenylalanine or tryptophan. The D gene is left open where the match is weak. Not every row has a clone size; where given, it reads once, few, many or a size class.

clone size,V gene,D gene,J gene,CDR3 DNA,CDR3 protein
NA,TRBV5-4,NA,TRBJ2-7,TGTGCCAGCAGCTTTCAGGGAACAAACGAGCAGTACTTC,CASSFQGTNEQYF
NA,TRBV30,NA,TRBJ1-5,TGTGCCTGGAGTCGACAGGTTAATCAGCCCCAGCATTTT,CAWSRQVNQPQHF
once,TRBV6-5,TRBD1,TRBJ1-2,TGTGCCAGCAGTTCGATACCCGGGACAGGGAGGTATGGCTACACCTTC,CASSSIPGTGRYGYTF
NA,TRBV4-3,NA,TRBJ1-2,TGCGCCAGCAGCCAAGAACACAGCTATAACTATGGCTACACCTTC,CASSQEHSYNYGYTF
NA,TRBV15,NA,TRBJ1-2,TGTGCCACCAGCAGAGGGGTGCAGGTCCCCTACACCTTC,CATSRGVQVPYTF
NA,TRBV7-2,TRBD2,TRBJ2-7,TGTGCCAGCAGCCCAGATAGCGGGAGTCGGAACGAGCAGTACTTC,CASSPDSGSRNEQYF
NA,TRBV29-1,TRBD1,TRBJ2-5,TGCAGCGTTGTTCCAGGGGGCGAAGAGACCCAGTACTTC,CSVVPGGEETQYF
NA,TRBV5-1,TRBD2,TRBJ2-3,TGCGCCAGCAGCTTAACCCACCCGGGACTAGCGGGGTACACAGATACGCAGTATTTT,CASSLTHPGLAGYTDTQYF
NA,TRBV5-1,NA,TRBJ1-2,TGCGCCAGCAGCTTGGTCGAGGTGAAATATGGCTACACCTTC,CASSLVEVKYGYTF
NA,TRBV12-3/TRBV12-4,NA,TRBJ2-7,TGTGCCAGCAGAGTCGGTCTAGCACTTAAGGAGTACTTC,CASRVGLALKEYF
NA,TRBV11-1,TRBD1,TRBJ2-4,TGTGCCAGCAGTTTTAACAGGGGAAACATTCAGTACTTC,CASSFNRGNIQYF
NA,TRBV30,TRBD1,TRBJ2-5,TGTGCGTGGAGTACAGGGGGGACCCAGTACTTC,CAWSTGGTQYF
NA,TRBV15,NA,TRBJ2-7,TGTGCCACCAGCAGAGATCCCGACAGCTACGAGCAGTACTTC,CATSRDPDSYEQYF
NA,TRBV5-6,NA,TRBJ2-6,TGTGCCAGCAGCTTTCTTAGGGGCTCTGGGGCCAACGTCCTGACTTTC,CASSFLRGSGANVLTF
NA,TRBV4-1,TRBD2,TRBJ2-3,TGCGCCAGCAGCCAAGATCTCTGGCGGGGGGCAGATACGCAGTATTTT,CASSQDLWRGADTQYF
NA,TRBV7-6,TRBD1,TRBJ1-3,TGTGCCAGCAGCCCACAGGGGATCGGAAACACCATATATTTT,CASSPQGIGNTIYF
NA,TRBV7-2,NA,TRBJ1-3,TGTGCCAGCAGCCCCCGACAGCCGAGCTCTGGAAACACCATATATTTT,CASSPRQPSSGNTIYF
NA,TRBV5-1,TRBD1,TRBJ2-2,TGCGCCAGCAGCTTGGGGGGACAGGCGCAGCTGTTTTTT,CASSLGGQAQLFF
NA,TRBV10-3,NA,TRBJ1-5,TGTGCCACATCGGGACTGCTCCGGGTGGATCAGCCCCAGCATTTT,CATSGLLRVDQPQHF
NA,TRBV5-4,TRBD1,TRBJ1-4,TGTGCCAGCAGCTGGCAGGGGGCGGCTAATGAAAAACTGTTTTTT,CASSWQGAANEKLFF
once,TRBV7-2,NA,TRBJ2-5,TGTGCCAGCAGCTCTTTGGGGGGGGCTCGGGAGACCCAGTACTTC,CASSSLGGARETQYF
NA,TRBV7-2,NA,TRBJ1-1,TGTGCCAGCAGCCAGGGGTGGGGGAAGACTGAAGCTTTCTTT,CASSQGWGKTEAFF
NA,TRBV19,NA,TRBJ1-1,TGTGCCAGTAGCCTCGACAGGCCGGGGAACACTGAAGCTTTCTTT,CASSLDRPGNTEAFF
NA,TRBV19,NA,TRBJ2-6,TGTGCCAGTAGTATATGGGGGGCTGGGGCCAACGTCCTGACTTTC,CASSIWGAGANVLTF
few,TRBV28,TRBD2,TRBJ2-1,TGTGCCAGCAGTTTCCGCGGGAGAATAAGAAATGAGCAGTTCTTC,CASSFRGRIRNEQFF
NA,TRBV15,TRBD2,TRBJ2-7,TGTGCCACCAGCAGAGTGGCGGGAGGGACTCGCGAGCAGTACTTC,CATSRVAGGTREQYF
NA,TRBV2,TRBD2,TRBJ2-5,TGTGCCAGCAGTACCGGGACTAGTACAGAGACCCAGTACTTC,CASSTGTSTETQYF
NA,TRBV6-6,NA,TRBJ1-1,TGTGCCAGCAGTTACTCCTTTCGGACTGAAGCTTTCTTT,CASSYSFRTEAFF
NA,TRBV11-3,TRBD2,TRBJ2-3,TGTGCCAGCAGCTCGGGACTAGCGGGGACAGATACGCAGTATTTT,CASSSGLAGTDTQYF
NA,TRBV7-6,TRBD2,TRBJ2-7,TGTGCCAGCAGCTTATACCGACTAGCGGGGGCGGGGGAGCAGTACTTC,CASSLYRLAGAGEQYF
NA,TRBV28,NA,TRBJ2-7,TGTGCCAGCAGTTTATTAGTCTACAGGGCCTCCTACGAGCAGTACTTC,CASSLLVYRASYEQYF
NA,TRBV5-6,NA,TRBJ2-7,TGTGCCAGCAGCTTGGGCAGGGCTCACTACGAGCAGTACTTC,CASSLGRAHYEQYF
once,TRBV24-1,TRBD1,TRBJ1-4,TGTGCCACCAGAAGAAAACCGGGACAGGGACGTCGAAATGAAAAACTGTTTTTT,CATRRKPGQGRRNEKLFF
NA,TRBV3-1/TRBV3-2,NA,TRBJ2-7,TGTGCCAGCAGTAGGAGCGAAGGTCCCTACGAGCAGTACTTC,CASSRSEGPYEQYF
NA,TRBV6-2/TRBV6-3,TRBD2,TRBJ2-4,TGTGCCAGCAGTGGACTAGCGGCCCCACTAGCCAAAAACATTCAGTACTTC,CASSGLAAPLAKNIQYF
NA,TRBV24-1,TRBD2,TRBJ2-3,TGTGCCACCAGTGATTTTAGCGGGAAAGGGAGTAGAGGACGGGTCACCACTACAGATACGCAGTATTTT,CATSDFSGKGSRGRVTTTDTQYF
NA,TRBV7-2,NA,TRBJ1-1,TGTGCCAGCAGCAAGAAAAAGGGGCCGGGTGAAGCTTTCTTT,CASSKKKGPGEAFF
NA,TRBV7-6,TRBD2,TRBJ2-7,TGTGCCAGCAGCCCACAGATTAGCGGGGGGGCGTTTCCGAGACCCTCCTACGAGCAGTACTTC,CASSPQISGGAFPRPSYEQYF
NA,TRBV2,TRBD1,TRBJ2-7,TGTGCCGGTGTAAGGGGGCCCAACTACGAGCAGTACTTC,CAGVRGPNYEQYF
NA,TRBV19,TRBD1,TRBJ1-2,TGTGCCAGTAGTATCGTTCCGGGACAGACTAACTATGGCTACACCTTC,CASSIVPGQTNYGYTF
NA,TRBV7-9,NA,TRBJ2-7,TGTGCCAGCAGCCGCATCGGGAGCCCCTACGAGCAGTACTTC,CASSRIGSPYEQYF
NA,TRBV7-2,TRBD1,TRBJ1-1,TGTGCCAGCAGCTTCTCACAGGGGTTGTACACTGAAGCTTTCTTT,CASSFSQGLYTEAFF
NA,TRBV18,NA,TRBJ2-2,TGTGCCAGCTCAACTCAACAGGGTTACACCGGGGAGCTGTTTTTT,CASSTQQGYTGELFF
NA,TRBV28,TRBD1,TRBJ1-2,TGTGCCAGCAGTTTAAACAGGGGAATTGGCTACACCTTC,CASSLNRGIGYTF
NA,TRBV27,TRBD1,TRBJ2-2,TGTGCCAGCAGCCGACAGGGGGCATCCGGGGAGCTGTTTTTT,CASSRQGASGELFF
NA,TRBV29-1,NA,TRBJ2-7,TGCAGCGTTCTCAGGGGATCCTACGAGCAGTACTTC,CSVLRGSYEQYF
NA,TRBV2,TRBD1,TRBJ2-1,TGTGCCAGCAGAAGACAGGGGGCAAAGGGTGAGCAGTTCTTC,CASRRQGAKGEQFF
NA,TRBV9,NA,TRBJ2-5,TGTGCCAGCAGCGTAGTAGTGGAGGGAACCCAGTACTTC,CASSVVVEGTQYF
few,TRBV5-4,TRBD2,TRBJ2-1,TGTGCCAGCAGCCCCCCGGGACTAGCCCATGAGCAGTTCTTC,CASSPPGLAHEQFF
NA,TRBV7-8,TRBD2,TRBJ2-3,TGTGCCAGCAGCTACTTTAGCGGGGGGGCTGCCCCAGATACGCAGTATTTT,CASSYFSGGAAPDTQYF
NA,TRBV3-1/TRBV3-2,NA,TRBJ1-1,TGTGCCAGCAGCCAAGATCTTCACAGTATAGGTTTCTTT,CASSQDLHSIGFF
NA,TRBV20-1,NA,TRBJ1-1,TGCAGTGCTAGTCCATATAAGCAGGGGAGGGCTGAAGCTTTCTTT,CSASPYKQGRAEAFF
medium-sized,TRBV29-1,TRBD1,TRBJ2-7,TGCAGCGTTGGGACAGGGGGGGCCTACGAGCAGTACTTC,CSVGTGGAYEQYF
NA,TRBV7-2,NA,TRBJ2-4,TGTGCCAGCAGCTTAGGAGGGGGGGGCGCTGGCCAAAACATTCAGTACTTC,CASSLGGGGAGQNIQYF